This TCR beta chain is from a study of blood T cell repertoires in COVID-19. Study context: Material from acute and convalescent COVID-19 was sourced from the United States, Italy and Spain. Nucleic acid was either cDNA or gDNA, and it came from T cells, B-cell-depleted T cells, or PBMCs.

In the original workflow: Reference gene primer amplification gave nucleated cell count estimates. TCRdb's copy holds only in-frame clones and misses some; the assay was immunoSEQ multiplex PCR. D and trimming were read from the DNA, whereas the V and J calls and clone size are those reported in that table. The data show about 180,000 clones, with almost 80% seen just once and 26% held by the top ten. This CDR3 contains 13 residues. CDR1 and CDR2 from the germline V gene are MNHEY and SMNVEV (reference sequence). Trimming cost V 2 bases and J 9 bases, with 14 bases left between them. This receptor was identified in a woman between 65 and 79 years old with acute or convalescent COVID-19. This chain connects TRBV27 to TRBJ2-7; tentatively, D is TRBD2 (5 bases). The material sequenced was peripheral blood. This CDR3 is CASSLAGAGMQYF. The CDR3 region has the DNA TGTGCCAGCAGTTTAGCGGGCGCCGGGATGCAGTACTTC.